Each of the 26 T cell receptor beta chains below was sequenced from the same sample in a study of blood T cell repertoires in COVID-19 (dated by TCRdb to 2020 to 2021). Receptor amplification or capture employed the immunoSEQ multiplex PCR assay. In TCRdb, the immuneACCESS table is reduced to in-frame sequences with V and J assigned. These tables do not hold every clone; where another copy was compared, an unresolved V gene accounts for under half, and the others remain unexplained. This sample is represented by about 200,000 clones; 70% to 85% of them were singletons. 9.5% to 10% of the sample rests with the top ten. The material sequenced was peripheral blood. The receptors stem from a man in his forties or fifties with active or convalescent COVID-19.

This clone was detected only a few times. V and J are TRBV7-2 and TRBJ2-1; D unresolved. Per the germline V gene, CDR1 is SGHTA and CDR2 is FQGNSA. Trimming took 1 base from V and 10 from J, leaving 11 bases between them. CDR3 length: 13 residues. CDR3 coding DNA: TGTGCCAGCAGCTTAGAAGTCCCAAGCGAGCAGTTCTTC. Its protein is CASSLEVPSEQFF.

This clone was seen a handful of times. The chain is built from TRBV2 and TRBJ2-1; possibly TRBD2 for D (6 bases). The CDR3 contains 13 residues. The V end was cut by 3 bases, the J end by 4 bases, with 7 bases between. CDR1 and CDR2 (germline): SNHLY, FYNNEI. CDR3 residues: CASSETSYNEQFF. CDR3 nucleotide sequence: TGTGCCAGCAGTGAGACTAGTTACAATGAGCAGTTCTTC.

This clone was counted only a few times. The chain is built from TRBV9 and TRBJ1-1; tentative D call: TRBD1 (5 bases). There are 13 residues in the CDR3. Germline V gives CDR1 SGDLS, CDR2 YYNGEE. V dropped 4 bases and J dropped 0 bases, with 7 bases sitting between them. The CDR3 region has the DNA TGTGCCAGCAGCTCAGGGATGAACACTGAAGCTTTCTTT. Translating gives CASSSGMNTEAFF.

V and J are TRBV28 and TRBJ2-7; the D gene is possibly TRBD2 (6 bases). The germline V gene has CDR1 MDHEN and CDR2 SYDVKM. The CDR3 has 12 amino acids. Deletions cut 4 bases from V and 8 bases from J, with 12 bases between. As DNA, the CDR3 is TGTGCCAGCAGTTCGGCGGGACCGCAGCAGTACTTC. It codes for CASSSAGPQQYF.

This clone showed up just a few times. The chain couples TRBV18 to TRBJ1-1; D possibly corresponds to TRBD1 (5 bases). Germline CDR1 and CDR2: KGHSH and LQKENI. There are 13 residues in the CDR3. The germline V and J ends were trimmed by 6 bases and 7 bases, with 15 bases remaining between them. In DNA, the CDR3 is TGTGCCAGCTCCGGGGGAGGTGGCTTTGAAGCTTTCTTT. This gives the protein CASSGGGGFEAFF.

V and J are TRBV28 and TRBJ2-5; 7 nucleotides align to TRBD2. The CDR3 covers 18 residues. Germline-derived CDR1 and CDR2 are MDHEN and SYDVKM. The trim removed 2 bases at V and 1 base at J, leaving 13 bases unmatched. The CDR3 region is CASSLGWRLAESQETQYF. The CDR3 region has the DNA TGTGCCAGCAGTTTAGGCTGGAGGCTAGCGGAGTCCCAAGAGACCCAGTACTTC. The whole variable domain, remainder taken from reference TRBV28 and TRBJ2-5, is DVKVTQSSRYLVKRTGEKVFLECVQDMDHENMFWYRQDPGLGLRLIYFSYDVKMKEKGDIPEGYSVSREKKERFSLILESASTNQTSMYLCASSLGWRLAESQETQYFGPGTRLLVL.

DNA of the CDR3: TGCGCCAGCAGTGAGTGGGGGACAGCTTACTATGGCTACACCTTC. Its translation: CASSEWGTAYYGYTF. The genes are TRBV10-2 and TRBJ1-2, with 7 bases that match TRBD1. This CDR3 spans 15 amino acids. The V and J ends lost 1 base and 3 bases, in that order; junction bases with no gene match: 5. Germline values: CDR1 WSHSY, CDR2 SAAADI.

The sample holds a few counts of this clone. The chain recombines TRBV10-3 with TRBJ1-1, with D hard to call. V lost 6 bases and J 3 bases, leaving 11 bases between the germline ends. This CDR3 comprises 13 residues. Germline-derived CDR1 and CDR2 are ENHRY and SYGVKD. The CDR3 spells CAISGTEDTEAFF. The CDR3 DNA reads as TGTGCCATCAGCGGTACAGAAGACACTGAAGCTTTCTTT.

CDR3 sequence: CASSVGGTGNEKLFF. CDR3 bases: TGTGCCAGCAGCGTAGGGGGGACAGGGAATGAAAAACTGTTTTTT. This sequence joins TRBV9 and TRBJ1-4, with 9 positions matching TRBD1. V shed 0 bases and J 5 bases; nucleotides not matched to a gene: 2. The CDR3 runs 15 residues. Germline V lookup: CDR1 SGDLS, CDR2 YYNGEE.

This clone came up many times. The rearrangement links TRBV7-2 to TRBJ2-7; TRBD2 aligns across 13 bases. CDR3 length: 16 residues. The V and J ends lost 10 bases and 0 bases, in that order; junction bases with no gene match: 9. From germline, CDR1 is SGHTA and CDR2 FQGNSA. Here the CDR3 reads CATSGLAGPSSYEQYF. As DNA, the CDR3 is TGTGCCACCTCGGGACTAGCGGGACCCTCCTCCTACGAGCAGTACTTC.

The V gene is TRBV6-2 or TRBV6-3, the J gene TRBJ2-7, with 7 positions matching TRBD1. J lost 5 bases, V lost 0 bases, and 19 bases had no gene match. Germline CDR1 and CDR2: MNHEY and SVGEGT. The CDR3 is 19 amino acids. The CDR3 spells CASSYSIFLQGTARDEQYV. CDR3 in DNA: TGTGCCAGCAGTTACTCGATATTCTTACAGGGGACCGCTCGAGACGAGCAGTACGTC.

The chain recombines TRBV4-2 with TRBJ1-4, with 7 bases fitting TRBD1. The trim removed 1 base at V and 3 bases at J, leaving 5 bases unmatched. This CDR3 has 16 residues. The germline V gene has CDR1 LGHNA and CDR2 YNFKEQ. The chain's CDR3 is CASSQGQGVSNEKLFF. CDR3 in DNA: TGTGCCAGCAGCCAAGGACAGGGCGTATCTAATGAAAAACTGTTTTTT.

V gene TRBV5-1 combines with J gene TRBJ2-7; TRBD1 matches at 9 bases. Trimming took 3 bases from V and 6 from J; bases not matched to a gene: 19. This CDR3 spans 18 amino acids. Germline CDR1 is SGHRS and CDR2 is YFSETQ. CDR3 amino acids: CASSSTGQGVWGTGEQYF. The CDR3 DNA is TGCGCCAGCAGCTCAACGGGACAGGGTGTTTGGGGTACGGGCGAGCAGTACTTC.

V is TRBV7-2 and J is TRBJ2-1; 12 positions match TRBD2. The V gene end was trimmed by 4 bases and the J gene end by 8 bases; junction bases not matched to a gene: 6. Per germline, CDR1 SGHTA and CDR2 FQGNSA. The CDR3 spans 15 residues. CDR3 bases: TGTGCCAGCAGCTCCCTAGCGGGAGGGGAGTATGAGCAGTTCTTC. The encoded protein is CASSSLAGGEYEQFF.

The chain uses TRBV18 and TRBJ2-3; D gene ambiguous. Germline loops: CDR1 KGHSH, CDR2 LQKENI. V was trimmed by 0 bases and J by 6 bases, leaving 7 bases between them. This CDR3 is built from 13 residues. The CDR3 protein is CASSPPSLDTQYF. For the CDR3, the DNA is TGTGCCAGCTCACCACCTTCCTTGGATACGCAGTATTTT.

The J gene is TRBJ1-1, the V gene TRBV5-6; 7 bases align to TRBD1. The V and J ends lost 2 bases and 4 bases, in that order; junction bases with no gene match: 8. The CDR3 length is 15 residues. Germline V gives CDR1 SGHDT, CDR2 YYEEEE. CDR3 in DNA: TGTGCCAGCAGCTTTCAGAGGGGGCCCCTCACTGAAGCTTTCTTT. Translation: CASSFQRGPLTEAFF.

The chain carries TRBV7-9 and TRBJ2-7; no reliable D call. V was trimmed by 5 bases and J by 1 base, leaving 3 bases between them. The CDR3 totals 11 residues. Germline CDR1 SEHNR, CDR2 FQNEAQ (reference sequence). The CDR3 protein is CASSLSYEQYF. In DNA form, the CDR3 reads TGTGCCAGCAGCCTGTCCTACGAGCAGTACTTC.

The chain couples TRBV5-1 to TRBJ1-3; TRBD1 aligns across 8 bases. Germline V gene sequence: CDR1 SGHRS, CDR2 YFSETQ. The CDR3 loop spans 15 amino acids. Trimming cost V 6 bases and J 4 bases; bases outside gene matches: 9. This chain's CDR3 is CASTVGTGYGNTIYF. The CDR3 nucleotides are TGCGCCAGCACCGTCGGGACAGGATACGGAAACACCATATATTTT.

This chain joins TRBV7-2 and TRBJ1-6; D gene uncertain. Germline CDR1 is SGHTA and CDR2 is FQGNSA. The CDR3 is made up of 13 amino acids. Trimming took 1 base from V and 11 from J, leaving 9 bases between them. In DNA, the CDR3 is TGTGCCAGCAGCTTAGGGTTCGGGGCACCCCTCCACTTT. It translates to CASSLGFGAPLHF.

V gene TRBV20-1 combines with J gene TRBJ1-2; no definite D call. This CDR3 contains 13 residues. Germline assignment: CDR1 DFQATT and CDR2 SNEGSKA (reference sequence). V was trimmed by 3 bases and J by 5 bases, leaving 13 bases between them. In nucleotides, the CDR3 is TGCAGTGCTAGTGGGGTTGGAGGGTATGGCTACACCTTC. Residues: CSASGVGGYGYTF.

This chain uses TRBV6-5 with TRBJ2-7; 10 bases line up with TRBD2. The CDR3 totals 14 residues. The junction had 8 bases not matched to a gene; V was cut back by 8 bases and J by 4 bases. Germline V lookup: CDR1 MNHEY, CDR2 SVGAGI. The CDR3 region is CASGGAGGGYEQYF. Written as DNA, the CDR3 is TGTGCCAGCGGAGGAGCGGGAGGGGGGTACGAGCAGTACTTC.

This clone was observed a handful of times. The chain has TRBV6-2 or TRBV6-3 and TRBJ1-2; D uncertain. V was clipped by 0 bases and J by 4 bases, with 6 bases between them. The CDR3 spans 13 residues. Germline V gene lookup returns CDR1 MNHEY and CDR2 SVGEGT. This CDR3 is CASSYSSSYGYTF. CDR3 in DNA: TGTGCCAGCAGTTACTCATCGAGCTATGGCTACACCTTC.

This chain links TRBV27 with TRBJ1-5; a possible D gene is TRBD1 (5 bases). V was cut by 2 bases and J by 3 bases, with 8 bases left in between. Looked up from germline, CDR1 is MNHEY and CDR2 is SMNVEV (reference sequence). This CDR3 spans 14 amino acids. This CDR3 is CASSLAGINQPQHF. The CDR3 DNA sequence: TGTGCCAGCAGTTTAGCAGGGATCAATCAGCCCCAGCATTTT.

The CDR3 DNA reads as TGTGCCAGCAGTGCCGAGACAGACCCTCGGGAGCAGTACGTC. Protein: CASSAETDPREQYV. The genes are TRBV28 and TRBJ2-7; TRBD1 might be the D (5 bases). CDR3 size: 14 residues. From germline, CDR1 is MDHEN and CDR2 SYDVKM. V was cut by 5 bases and J by 7 bases, with 18 bases left in between.

The chain carries TRBV27 and TRBJ2-3; D remains unclear. CDR1 is MNHEY, CDR2 SMNVEV, per germline (reference sequence). The CDR3 runs 14 residues. V was cut by 1 base and J by 0 bases, with 5 bases left in between. CDR3: CASSLFISTDTQYF. The CDR3 coding sequence is TGTGCCAGCAGTTTATTTATAAGCACAGATACGCAGTATTTT.

The rearrangement joins TRBV11-2 to TRBJ2-1, with 7 bases matching TRBD2. CDR1 is SGHAT, CDR2 FQNNGV, per germline. The CDR3 covers 17 residues. Losses at the gene ends were 4 bases for V and 4 bases for J; bases not matched to a gene: 13. Here the CDR3 DNA reads TGTGCCAGCAGCTCGGGGAGGGCTAGCTCCTGGTACAATGAGCAGTTCTTC. Amino acid sequence: CASSSGRASSWYNEQFF.